This T cell receptor beta chain originates from a study of beta chain features in type 1 diabetes. J gave up 5 bases and V 5 bases, and 7 bases lay outside the gene matches. The CDR3 consists of 15 residues. From germline, CDR1 is SGHAT and CDR2 FQNNGV. Reverse transcription of all isolated RNA meant that expressed TCRB transcripts were sequenced. Clones were read by immunoSEQ multiplex PCR, and TCRdb kept only the in-frame ones, dropping some. The repertoire holds about 150,000 clones, with less than 9.5% as singletons. Sequenced: central memory CD4+ T cells from blood. The chain uses TRBV11-2 and TRBJ2-5, with TRBD2 matching 11 bases. This receptor was obtained from a woman aged 18-29 years in good health. DNA for the CDR3: TGTGCCAGCAGCCGGTCTAGCGGGGGGATGGAGACCCAGTACTTC. Translated: CASSRSSGGMETQYF.